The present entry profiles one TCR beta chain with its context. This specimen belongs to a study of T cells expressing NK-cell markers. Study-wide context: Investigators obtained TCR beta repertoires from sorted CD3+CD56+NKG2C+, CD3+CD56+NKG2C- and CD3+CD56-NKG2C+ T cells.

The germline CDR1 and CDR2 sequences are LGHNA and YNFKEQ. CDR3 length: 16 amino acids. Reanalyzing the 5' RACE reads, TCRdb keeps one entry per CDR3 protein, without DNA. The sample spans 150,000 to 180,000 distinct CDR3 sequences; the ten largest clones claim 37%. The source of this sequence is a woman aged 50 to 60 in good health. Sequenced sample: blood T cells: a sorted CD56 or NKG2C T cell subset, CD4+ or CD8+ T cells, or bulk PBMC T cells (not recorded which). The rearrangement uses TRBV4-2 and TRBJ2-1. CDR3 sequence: CASSQDFGDSYNEQFF.